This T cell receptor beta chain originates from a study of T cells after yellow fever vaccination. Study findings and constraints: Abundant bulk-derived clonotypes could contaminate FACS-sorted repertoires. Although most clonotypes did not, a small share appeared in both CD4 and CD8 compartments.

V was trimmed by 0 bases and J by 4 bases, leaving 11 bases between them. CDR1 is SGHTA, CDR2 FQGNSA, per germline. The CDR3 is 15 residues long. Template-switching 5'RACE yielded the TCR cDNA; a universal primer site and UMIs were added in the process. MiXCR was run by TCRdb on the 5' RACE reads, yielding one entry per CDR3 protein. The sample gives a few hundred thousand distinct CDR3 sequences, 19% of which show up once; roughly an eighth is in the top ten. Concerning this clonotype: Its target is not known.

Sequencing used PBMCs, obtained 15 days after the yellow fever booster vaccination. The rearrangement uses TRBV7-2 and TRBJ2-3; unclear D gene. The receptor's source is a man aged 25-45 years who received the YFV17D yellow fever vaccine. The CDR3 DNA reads TGTGCCAGCAGCTTAGCACTTAGGTTCGCAGATACGCAGTATTTT. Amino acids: CASSLALRFADTQYF.